The next 4 T cell receptor beta chains were all read from a single sample in a study of T cells in Graves' hyperthyroidism and ophthalmopathy. Amplification targeted TCR beta CDR3 regions from RNA transcripts. TCR CDR3 underwent first-round RT-PCR with the HTBI primer set. TCRdb redid the calling of the multiplex PCR reads with MiXCR, one entry per CDR3 protein. The sample lists a few hundred thousand distinct CDR3 sequences, approximately 14% occurring once. The sequenced sample consisted of blood. The receptors stem from a woman in her twenties or thirties with Graves' hyperthyroidism that later progressed to Graves' ophthalmopathy.

There are many counts of this clonotype. V gene TRBV12-5 combines with J gene TRBJ1-1; D is undetermined. Trimming shortened V by 5 bases and J by 8 bases, and 9 bases separated the two germline ends. CDR3 length: 11 amino acids. Germline V lookup: CDR1 LGHNT, CDR2 FRNRAP. The CDR3 is CASGGRPEAFF. Written as DNA, the CDR3 is TGTGCTAGTGGTGGACGGCCAGAAGCTTTCTTT.

The chain employs TRBV2 and TRBJ2-3; D is unclear. Trimming left V 7 bases short and J 4 bases short, with 12 bases between. The CDR3 consists of 13 residues. The V gene's germline CDR1 is SNHLY and CDR2 FYNNEI. The CDR3 sequence is CASMGAAADTQYF. Here the CDR3 DNA reads TGTGCCAGCATGGGTGCCGCGGCAGATACGCAGTATTTT.

Concerning this clonotype: Being one base from a much bigger clone, this may be a read error. The CDR3 ends on some other residue instead of the conserved phenylalanine or tryptophan, so this is likely a read error. The chain carries TRBV15 and TRBJ2-1, with 8 positions matching TRBD2. With V trimmed by 5 bases and J by 6 bases, 9 bases remained unmatched. The germline V gene has CDR1 LNHNV and CDR2 YYDKDF (reference sequence). The length of the CDR3 is 15 residues. For the CDR3, the DNA is TGTGCCACCAGCGGAGGAAGCGGGAGTGGCAATGAGCAGTTCCTC. This encodes CATSGGSGSGNEQFL.

This clonotype has just a few counts. The chain links TRBV10-3 to TRBJ2-5; a weak D match, TRBD2 (5 bases). From germline, CDR1 is ENHRY and CDR2 SYGVKD. V shed 10 bases and J shed 5 bases, with 14 bases lying between them. The CDR3 covers 12 residues. The CDR3 DNA sequence: TGTGCCACCATAGGAGTAGCGGAGACCCAGTACTTC. Amino acid sequence: CATIGVAETQYF.